Sequencing of this T cell receptor beta chain was carried out in a study of early stage breast cancer tumors. The CDR3 totals 14 residues. The V and J ends lost 4 bases and 4 bases, in that order; junction bases with no gene match: 5. Germline CDR1 SGHTA, CDR2 FQGNSA. Measured with immunoSEQ multiplex PCR; TCRdb has only the in-frame clones, and not every one. Of about 72,000 clones in the sample, 70% to 85% were seen once. Sequenced sample: blood. This chain connects TRBV7-2 to TRBJ2-5; 8 bases line up with TRBD1. This clonotype was sampled from a person between 55 and 69 years old with breast cancer. CDR3 loop: CASSSPDRAETQYF. CDR3 bases: TGTGCCAGCAGCTCCCCGGACAGGGCAGAGACCCAGTACTTC.